This TCR beta chain was recovered during a study of blood T cell repertoires in COVID-19 (dated by TCRdb to between 2020 and 2021). For the wider study: Samples covering the acute and convalescent phases of COVID-19 were provided by collaborators in the United States, Italy and Spain. The material from the prospective study consisted of cDNA or gDNA derived from T cells, B-cell-depleted T cells, or PBMCs. Sample metadata almost always included a de-identified subject ID, COVID-19 status, age in years and sex. Where available, HLA class I and class II types were taken from metadata supplied by the sample provider and were not determined by assay-based typing. Deeply sampled blood TCRbeta repertoires from subjects exposed to, actively infected with, or recovered from COVID-19 were included in the dataset. Samples were obtained from the ongoing ImmuneRACE study (first 160 participants) and from about 1,300 subjects provided by 6 global collaborators. The repertoires were made available in a free public database intended to serve as a resource for research on the immune response to SARS-CoV-2. General study outcomes and caveats: The quantity of clinical and demographic metadata differed by source and by participant and was supplied without curation.

At one collaborating source in Seattle, patients were enrolled during active infection and were followed longitudinally through the course of disease. Collaborating institutions collected whole blood in K2EDTA tubes following their own protocols. Collaborator samples were shipped for TCRbeta analysis as frozen whole blood, isolated PBMCs, or DNA extracted from either sample type. A distance of 10 bases separates the germline ends of V and J, which lose 5 bases and 5 bases respectively. The cysteine opens and the phenylalanine closes a CDR3 of 12 amino acids. The retained sequence is limited to the CDR3, 36 bases, with the frame set at the first base. Via the germline V gene, CDR1 is MNHEY and CDR2 SVGEGT. TCRbeta CDR3 regions were amplified from genomic DNA using the immunoSEQ Assay, a bias-controlled multiplex PCR. As for the original processing: The number of nucleated cells in each sample was estimated from the amplification of reference gene primers within the assay. To quantify the absolute abundance of each unique TCRbeta CDR3 rearrangement, sequence reads were collapsed and filtered. Productive Simpson clonality was computed per sample as the square root of Simpson's diversity index over productive rearrangements. TCRdb took this table from immuneACCESS and kept in-frame rearrangements with V and J called. Such tables lack part of the clones; where checked against another copy, unresolved V genes explain under half of the gap, and the rest is unexplained. V and J calls plus clone size are reproduced from that table; the DNA served to infer D and trimming. The sample table records 200,000 to 250,000 clones; 75% to 85% of these occur just once. Of the sample, 2% to 3% falls within the top ten clones.

Points on this clone: This receptor's antigen is unknown. No per-base quality is available; no much larger clone lies one base away.

The TCR originated in a woman in her 70s with COVID-19, enrolled during active disease. Material for sequencing was peripheral blood. The receptor chain draws on TRBV6-2 or TRBV6-3 and TRBJ2-7; TRBD2 is possibly the D segment (6 matching bases). CDR3 loop: CASSQGGHEQYF. The DNA sequence is as follows: TGTGCCAGCAGTCAAGGAGGGCACGAGCAGTACTTC.